The entry below describes one T cell receptor beta chain. This record belongs to a study of graft-versus-host responses after intestinal transplantation. About the study: Anti-thymocyte globulin was used for induction in all recipients, who then took tacrolimus and steroids for roughly 3 years.

Assay used: immunoSEQ multiplex PCR; TCRdb lists only in-frame clones, some missing. Counted here are tens of thousands of clones, approximately 40% occurring once; the ten biggest clones make up roughly 1.4%. Each mixed lymphocyte reaction held about 200,000 CFSE-labeled responders and about 200,000 irradiated violet-dye-labeled stimulators. Sorting after the reaction isolated proliferating CFSE-low CD3+CD4+ and CD3+CD8+ responders. V lost 3 bases to trimming and J lost 1 base; unmatched junction nucleotides: 3. The CDR3 covers 15 residues. Looked up from germline, CDR1 is MNHNS and CDR2 is SASEGT. The V and J genes are TRBV6-1 and TRBJ2-7; 10 bases align to TRBD1. The specimen comprised alloreactive CD8+ T cells from a mixed lymphocyte reaction culture, sampled before transplantation. Stated subset: CFSE-low proliferating T cells sorted from approximately 6-day pre-transplant mixed lymphocyte reaction (GvH or HvG direction). This receptor was identified in a human patient who was an organ donor for intestinal transplantation. CDR3 nucleotides: TGTGCCAGCAGTGACGGGACAGGGGCTTCCTACGAGCAGTACTTC. Its translation: CASSDGTGASYEQYF.